Following are 20 T cell receptor beta chains from one sample sequenced in a study of T cell repertoires in cytomegalovirus infection. One entry per CDR3 protein, called by TCRdb with MiXCR from the reads. The data contain 230,000 or so distinct CDR3 sequences, about 38% of them seen just once; the ten biggest clones take up 59%. These receptors have no known antigen. The sequencing used CD8+ T cells from cultured PBMCs, collected from culture after CMV antigen stimulation. These receptors came from a human donor in good health (CMV status not recorded). Some clones in this sample may be carry-over from other donors' samples.

The chain is built from TRBV6-8 and TRBJ2-1, with TRBD2 matching 9 bases. Looked up from germline, CDR1 is MNHGY and CDR2 is SAAAGT. After removal of 7 bases from V and 4 bases from J, the junction contained 5 bases not matched to a gene. CDR3 size: 14 residues. This chain's CDR3 is CASMGLAVYNEQFF. The CDR3 region has the DNA TGTGCCAGCATGGGACTAGCAGTTTACAATGAGCAGTTCTTC.

This clonotype was seen a few times. J is TRBJ1-3 and V is TRBV7-6, with D possibly matching TRBD1 (5 bases). Germline V gives CDR1 SGHVS, CDR2 FNYEAQ. Trimming left V 0 bases short and J 1 base short, with 13 bases between. This CDR3 has 17 residues. The CDR3 sequence: CASSLALAGISGNTIYF. The CDR3 nucleotides read TGTGCCAGCAGCTTAGCTCTTGCAGGGATTTCTGGAAACACCATATATTTT.

This chain connects TRBV9 to TRBJ2-2; no clear D. The CDR3 totals 14 residues. The ends were cut back, 6 bases at V and 4 bases at J, with 13 bases in the middle. Germline lookup yields CDR1 SGDLS and CDR2 YYNGEE. The CDR3: CASTLGGVTGELFF. The CDR3 DNA is TGTGCCAGCACGTTGGGTGGGGTCACCGGGGAGCTGTTTTTT.

This clonotype has only a few counts. The rearrangement joins TRBV6-6 to TRBJ2-7; D remains unclear. CDR1 and CDR2 from the germline V gene are MNHNY and SVGAGI (reference sequence). This CDR3 contains 14 residues. Deletions cut 6 bases from V and 5 bases from J, with 17 bases between. The CDR3 DNA reads as TGTGCCAGCAGCCCGTTCGGGTCACCTAACGAGCAGTACTTC. Residues: CASSPFGSPNEQYF.

J is TRBJ2-1 and V is TRBV19; tentative D call: TRBD2 (5 bases). The CDR3 runs to 15 residues. The germline V gene encodes CDR1 LNHDA and CDR2 SQIVND (reference sequence). Trimming removed 3 bases at V and 0 bases at J, with 9 bases between. The CDR3 DNA follows: TGTGCCAGTAGTATTGACGGGGACTCCTACAATGAGCAGTTCTTC. Its protein is CASSIDGDSYNEQFF.

This sequence joins TRBV7-8 and TRBJ1-5; a weak D match, TRBD1 (6 bases). This CDR3 comprises 15 residues. Germline CDR1 reads SGHVS; CDR2 reads FQNEAQ. V was clipped by 6 bases and J by 0 bases, with 12 bases between them. The CDR3 sequence is CASSSKGDSNQPQHF. The CDR3 nucleotides are TGTGCCAGCAGTTCCAAGGGGGATAGCAATCAGCCCCAGCATTTT. The variable domain in full, with the rest retrieved from reference TRBV7-8 and TRBJ1-5, is GAGVSQSPRYKVAKRGQDVALRCDPISGHVSLFWYQQALGQGPEFLTYFQNEAQLDKSGLPSDRFFAERPEGSVSTLKIQRTQQEDSAVYLCASSSKGDSNQPQHFGDGTRLSIL.

CDR3 nucleotide sequence: TGCGCCAGCAGCCAAGAGAGTGCTAGCGGGGGGGCAAGGACAGATACGCAGTATTTT. Its protein product is CASSQESASGGARTDTQYF. The rearrangement joins TRBV4-1 to TRBJ2-3; 12 bases are shared with TRBD2. CDR3 length: 19 residues. Per the germline V gene, CDR1 is MGHRA and CDR2 is YSYEKL. Trimming removed 0 bases from V and 3 bases from J; junction bases left unmatched: 10.

The V and J genes are TRBV27 and TRBJ1-5, with D unclear. This CDR3 comprises 13 residues. Trimming took 4 bases from V and 6 from J, leaving 10 bases between them. Germline V gene data show CDR1 as MNHEY and CDR2 as SMNVEV (reference sequence). Here the CDR3 DNA reads TGTGCCAGCAGTTCTGATTCGGGTCAGCCCCAGCATTTT. It codes for CASSSDSGQPQHF.

The chain has TRBV12-3 or TRBV12-4 and TRBJ2-2; perhaps TRBD2 as D (5 bases). V shed 5 bases and J shed 2 bases, with 12 bases lying between them. The CDR3 has 15 amino acids. The CDR3 reads CASSPRGSNTGELFF. The CDR3 region has the DNA TGTGCCAGCAGTCCACGGGGATCTAACACCGGGGAGCTGTTTTTT.

The rearrangement links TRBV20-1 to TRBJ2-3, with 9 bases lining up with TRBD2. This CDR3 comprises 14 residues. The V gene end was trimmed by 6 bases and the J gene end by 0 bases; junction bases not matched to a gene: 4. Germline values: CDR1 DFQATT, CDR2 SNEGSKA (reference sequence). Written as DNA, the CDR3 is TGCAGTGCCCGCCTAGCGGGGAGCACAGATACGCAGTATTTT. This codes for CSARLAGSTDTQYF.

This chain links TRBV11-2 with TRBJ1-1; 7 bases fit TRBD1. This CDR3 contains 16 residues. The V segment lost 5 bases and the J segment 3 bases; nucleotides outside the gene matches: 12. Germline CDR1 SGHAT, CDR2 FQNNGV. This chain's CDR3 is CASSKRPRQGDTEAFF. The CDR3 DNA reads as TGTGCCAGCAGCAAACGCCCGAGGCAGGGGGACACTGAAGCTTTCTTT. Variable domain in full (rest from reference TRBV11-2 and TRBJ1-1): EAGVAQSPRYKIIEKRQSVAFWCNPISGHATLYWYQQILGQGPKLLIQFQNNGVVDDSQLPKDRFSAERLKGVDSTLKIQPAKLEDSAVYLCASSKRPRQGDTEAFFGQGTRLTVV.

This clonotype was recorded a few times. J is TRBJ2-7 and V is TRBV6-6, with 8 bases lining up with TRBD2. Trimming at V came to 4 bases and at J to 6 bases, leaving 8 bases not matched to a gene. The length of the CDR3 is 14 residues. CDR1 is MNHNY, CDR2 SVGAGI, per germline (reference sequence). DNA of the CDR3: TGTGCCAGCAGTTCGAGCGGGGGCCGAGGCGAGCAGTACTTC. Translation gives CASSSSGGRGEQYF.

This clonotype was recorded a few times. The V and J genes are TRBV19 and TRBJ1-2; D unresolved. V was cut by 2 bases and J by 0 bases, with 4 bases left in between. The CDR3 is 13 residues long. From germline, CDR1 is LNHDA and CDR2 SQIVND (reference sequence). The CDR3 nucleotides read TGTGCCAGTAGTATAAATCCTAACTATGGCTACACCTTC. Protein product: CASSINPNYGYTF.

This sequence joins TRBV7-2 and TRBJ2-5; TRBD2 aligns across 8 bases. With V trimmed by 5 bases and J by 13 bases, 6 bases remained unmatched. The CDR3 runs to 11 residues. Germline lookup yields CDR1 SGHTA and CDR2 FQGNSA. CDR3 residues: CASSGGRTTYF. Here the CDR3 DNA reads TGTGCCAGCAGCGGCGGGAGGACCACGTACTTC.

This sequence joins TRBV29-1 and TRBJ2-7, with 8 bases that match TRBD2. Germline CDR1 reads SQVTM; CDR2 reads ANQGSEA. After removal of 4 bases from V and 5 bases from J, the junction contained 4 bases not matched to a gene. This CDR3 is 12 amino acids long. The CDR3 loop is CSVGAGEDEQYF. Here the CDR3 DNA reads TGCAGCGTTGGAGCGGGAGAGGACGAGCAGTACTTC.

The V and J genes are TRBV7-9 and TRBJ1-2; D might be TRBD1 (5 bases). The V gene lost 0 bases and the J gene lost 3 bases, with 11 bases spanning the gap. CDR1 SEHNR and CDR2 FQNEAQ come from the germline V gene (reference sequence). This CDR3 contains 15 residues. In nucleotides, the CDR3 is TGTGCCAGCAGCTTAGCGCTCAAAGGGGACTATGGCTACACCTTC. Translating it yields CASSLALKGDYGYTF. Based on the CDR3 plus reference TRBV7-9 and TRBJ1-2, the full variable domain is DTGVSQNPRHKITKRGQNVTFRCDPISEHNRLYWYRQTLGQGPEFLTYFQNEAQLEKSRLLSDRFSAERPKGSFSTLEIQRTEQGDSAMYLCASSLALKGDYGYTFGSGTRLTVV.

This clonotype has more than one count but fewer than ten. The chain is built from TRBV20-1 and TRBJ1-2; D perhaps matches TRBD1 (5 bases). The ends were cut back, 3 bases at V and 3 bases at J, with 14 bases in the middle. Germline CDR1 is DFQATT and CDR2 is SNEGSKA (reference sequence). There are 14 residues in the CDR3. CDR3 sequence (DNA): TGCAGTGCTAGTGGGGCCCCCGTACACTATGGCTACACCTTC. Translated, it gives CSASGAPVHYGYTF.

The CDR3 DNA reads TGTGCCAGCAGCTTGACAGGGAGCCATGGCTACACCTTC. Amino acid sequence: CASSLTGSHGYTF. This chain connects TRBV5-6 to TRBJ1-2, with D possibly being TRBD1 (6 bases). Trimming shortened V by 1 base and J by 6 bases, and 10 bases separated the two germline ends. From germline, CDR1 is SGHDT and CDR2 YYEEEE. The CDR3 is made up of 13 amino acids.

V and J are TRBV6-6 and TRBJ2-7; no definite D call. The V end lost 1 base, the J end lost 0 bases, and 10 bases lay between the germline ends. The CDR3 consists of 15 residues. CDR1 and CDR2 (germline): MNHNY, SVGAGI (reference sequence). The CDR3 bases are TGTGCCAGCAGTTACTTGCAGTGGAACTCCTACGAGCAGTACTTC. Translating it yields CASSYLQWNSYEQYF.

Only a few counts were recorded for this clonotype. The gene calls are TRBV28 and TRBJ2-7; D not resolved. CDR3 length: 17 amino acids. The V end was cut by 4 bases, the J end by 5 bases, with 24 bases between. Germline loops: CDR1 MDHEN, CDR2 SYDVKM. As DNA, the CDR3 is TGTGCCAGCAGTTCAACCCACAGTGTGGATCGTGCCGACGAGCAGTACTTC. It yields the protein CASSSTHSVDRADEQYF. The entire variable domain, with the rest obtained from reference TRBV28 and TRBJ2-7, is as follows: DVKVTQSSRYLVKRTGEKVFLECVQDMDHENMFWYRQDPGLGLRLIYFSYDVKMKEKGDIPEGYSVSREKKERFSLILESASTNQTSMYLCASSSTHSVDRADEQYFGPGTRLTVT.